These T cell receptor beta chains were read from a single sample in a study of OX40 agonist ivuxolimab in advanced cancers. Some clones are missing from TCRdb's copy, which holds only in-frame ones; the method was immunoSEQ multiplex PCR. The sample shows 85,000 to 95,000 clones, 75% to 90% of them seen only once. The sample here was CD4+ or CD8+ T cells sorted from blood, taken in a trial of the OX40 agonist ivuxolimab. These receptors were collected from an adult with an advanced solid tumor such as melanoma, head and neck, liver or kidney cancer. Each CDR3 is given with its conserved first and last residue. A D gene is named only where the DNA matches it firmly. For some rows the clone size is stated as once, few or many, or as a class when expanded; others skip it.

DNA	CDR3	V	J	D	size
TGTGCCAGCAGCTTCACCAGGACTAACACTGAAGCTTTCTTT	CASSFTRTNTEAFF	TRBV5-4	TRBJ1-1	.	.
TGTGCCAGCTGGCGGAGTCCTAGCGGGGGGTTAACTAGCACAGATACGCAGTATTTT	CASWRSPSGGLTSTDTQYF	TRBV7-2	TRBJ2-3	TRBD2	.
TGTGCCAGCAGCGTGGGTATAGCGGGCCTCTACGAGCAGTACTTC	CASSVGIAGLYEQYF	TRBV9	TRBJ2-7	TRBD2	.
TGCAGCGTTGGACAGGCTGGCAATCAGCCCCAGCATTTT	CSVGQAGNQPQHF	TRBV29-1	TRBJ1-5	.	.
TGTGCCTGGAGGTTTGGCGGGAGCTCTGGAAACACCATATATTTT	CAWRFGGSSGNTIYF	TRBV30	TRBJ1-3	.	once
TGTGCCATCAGTGAGGGGCAGGAGAACACTGAAGCTTTCTTT	CAISEGQENTEAFF	TRBV10-3	TRBJ1-1	.	.
TGTGCCAGCAGCTTTAGTAGGGAGAACACTGAAGCTTTCTTT	CASSFSRENTEAFF	TRBV5-4	TRBJ1-1	.	.
TGTGCCAGCAGCTTAACAGGGGAAAGCAATCAGCCCCAGCATTTT	CASSLTGESNQPQHF	TRBV7-9	TRBJ1-5	TRBD1	.
TGTGCCAGCAGCTTAGTGGGGGGCTCAGAGACCCAGTACTTC	CASSLVGGSETQYF	TRBV7-2	TRBJ2-5	.	.
TGTGCCAGCAGCTCGACAGCTAACTATGGCTACACCTTC	CASSSTANYGYTF	TRBV11-1	TRBJ1-2	.	.
TGTGCTAGTGGTGCGACCCTTCGGAGCGGGAGGGACTACAATGAGCAGTTCTTC	CASGATLRSGRDYNEQFF	TRBV12-5	TRBJ2-1	TRBD2	.
TGTGCCAGCAGCCCCGTTGGAGGCTCCTATAATTCACCCCTCCACTTT	CASSPVGGSYNSPLHF	TRBV9	TRBJ1-6	.	few
TGTGCCAGCAGCTCACCTGCTAATGAAAAACTGTTTTTT	CASSSPANEKLFF	TRBV7-2	TRBJ1-4	.	.
TGTGCCAGCAGCCTCCTAACAGGAGAGCCCCAGCATTTT	CASSLLTGEPQHF	TRBV7-9	TRBJ1-5	.	.
TGTGCCAGCAGCCGATGGACAGGGTACGGAAACACCATATATTTT	CASSRWTGYGNTIYF	TRBV5-8	TRBJ1-3	TRBD1	.
TGTGCCAGCAGCTTAATCCTTACGAACGAGCAGTACTTC	CASSLILTNEQYF	TRBV7-9	TRBJ2-7	.	.
TGTGCCAGCAGTGAGGGGGGGATCCCACCTTACGAGCAGTACTTC	CASSEGGIPPYEQYF	TRBV2	TRBJ2-7	TRBD2	.
TGTGCCAGCAGCCTGGGGCAGACCGACGACTCCTACGAGCAGTACTTC	CASSLGQTDDSYEQYF	TRBV5-6	TRBJ2-7	.	.
TGTGCCAGCAGTTTTGGACAGGGATCCTACAATGAGCAGTTCTTC	CASSFGQGSYNEQFF	TRBV11-2	TRBJ2-1	TRBD1	.
TGTGCCATTTCAGACGGGGCGGGTCTGAAAGCTTTCTTT	CAISDGAGLKAFF	TRBV10-3	TRBJ1-1	.	.
TGTGCCAGCAGCTTGGCAGGGGGCGCGACTGAAGCTTTCTTT	CASSLAGGATEAFF	TRBV5-6	TRBJ1-1	TRBD1	.
TGTGCCAGCAGAATTCCGGGACAGGAGACAGAAGCTTTCTTT	CASRIPGQETEAFF	TRBV6-5	TRBJ1-1	TRBD1	.
TGTGCCAGCTCACTTAAGCCTCTAGCGGGAGTGGATACGCAGTATTTT	CASSLKPLAGVDTQYF	TRBV18	TRBJ2-3	TRBD2	.
TGTGCCAGCAGCCTTAGCGGGGGCGCGGTGAGGCAGTTCTTC	CASSLSGGAVRQFF	TRBV7-9	TRBJ2-1	TRBD2	.
TGCGCCAGCAGTGAACCCGGGGACAGAACATACGAGCAGTACTTC	CASSEPGDRTYEQYF	TRBV10-2	TRBJ2-7	TRBD1	.
TGTGCCAGCAGCTTAACCAGGTACAATGAGCAGTTCTTC	CASSLTRYNEQFF	TRBV7-3	TRBJ2-1	.	.
TGTGCCAGCGTACAGGGGGCGCGGACCGGGGAGCTGTTTTTT	CASVQGARTGELFF	TRBV28	TRBJ2-2	TRBD1	.
TGTGCCAGCAGCTCAGGACAGTTACAAGAGACCCAGTACTTC	CASSSGQLQETQYF	TRBV7-2	TRBJ2-5	.	.
TGTGCCAGCAGTACCCCTATGGAGATCTACACCTTC	CASSTPMEIYTF	TRBV28	TRBJ1-2	.	.
TGCGCCAGCAGGTTTTGGACAGATGGTAATCAGCCCCAGCATTTT	CASRFWTDGNQPQHF	TRBV23-1	TRBJ1-5	.	.
TGTGCCAGCAGCTTGCAAGGGGTACAAGAGACCCAGTACTTC	CASSLQGVQETQYF	TRBV7-2	TRBJ2-5	.	.
TGTGCCAGCAGTTTATTAGGGGCCGCGGGAGGCTACACCTTC	CASSLLGAAGGYTF	TRBV27	TRBJ1-2	.	.
TGCGCCAGCAGCCAAGATTATAAGTACGAGCAGTACTTC	CASSQDYKYEQYF	TRBV4-3	TRBJ2-7	.	.
TGTGCCAGCAGCAGGACAGGGGGCATCAATCAGCCCCAGCATTTT	CASSRTGGINQPQHF	TRBV2	TRBJ1-5	TRBD1	.
TGTGCCAGCATCGGGACAGGGAGGAGCAATCAGCCCCAGCATTTT	CASIGTGRSNQPQHF	TRBV9	TRBJ1-5	TRBD1	.
TGTGCCTCCAGTGGGAGAACTTCTGGAAACACCATATATTTT	CASSGRTSGNTIYF	TRBV19	TRBJ1-3	.	few
TGTGCCAGCAGCCCCTTGGGACGGCTGAACACTGAAGCTTTCTTT	CASSPLGRLNTEAFF	TRBV9	TRBJ1-1	.	.
TGTGCCAGCAGCCCCGTGACGGGGGTCGATACGCAGTATTTT	CASSPVTGVDTQYF	TRBV11-2	TRBJ2-3	.	.
TGCGCCAGCAGCCAAGGTGGGGCTCTAGCGGGAGGAACACTTTTT	CASSQGGALAGGTLF	TRBV4-1	TRBJ2-3	TRBD2	.
TGTGCCAGCAGCTTAGCGGGGCAGGGAGGTGAAGCTTTCTTT	CASSLAGQGGEAFF	TRBV7-8	TRBJ1-1	.	.
TGCGCCAGCAGCCCCGACTCAGGACAGGGCTACGAGCAGTACTTC	CASSPDSGQGYEQYF	TRBV5-1	TRBJ2-7	TRBD1	.
TGTGCCAGCAGTGAAACGGCCTCCTACGGCTACACCTTC	CASSETASYGYTF	TRBV2	TRBJ1-2	.	.
TGTGCCAGTAGTCCCTACACGCCCCAGCATTTT	CASSPYTPQHF	TRBV19	TRBJ1-5	.	.
TGTGCCAGTAGGATCCAGTCAGGAAACTATGGCTACACCTTC	CASRIQSGNYGYTF	TRBV19	TRBJ1-2	.	.
TGTGCCAGCAGCTTAGGGGGAACAGAGCCGACTGAAGCTTTCTTT	CASSLGGTEPTEAFF	TRBV11-3	TRBJ1-1	.	once
TGTGCCAGCAGCGAAACCACAGATACGCAGTATTTT	CASSETTDTQYF	TRBV7-2	TRBJ2-3	.	.
TGTGCCGCTGGCTGGAACACTGAAGCTTTCTTT	CAAGWNTEAFF	TRBV30	TRBJ1-1	.	once
TGTGCCAGCAGTGAATACTTTGACAGCAACACCGGGGAGCTGTTTTTT	CASSEYFDSNTGELFF	TRBV2	TRBJ2-2	.	.
TGCGCCAGCAGCTTGCGACCCAACACAGATACGCAGTATTTT	CASSLRPNTDTQYF	TRBV5-1	TRBJ2-3	.	once
TGTGCCAGCAGAGTCGGTAGCAATCAGCCCCAGCATTTT	CASRVGSNQPQHF	TRBV28	TRBJ1-5	.	.
TGTGCCAGCAGTGAAAGACAGATAGCCAAAAACATTCAGTACTTC	CASSERQIAKNIQYF	TRBV2	TRBJ2-4	.	.
TGTGCCAGCTCCGGGGGCGGTCACTACGAGCAGTACTTC	CASSGGGHYEQYF	TRBV18	TRBJ2-7	.	.